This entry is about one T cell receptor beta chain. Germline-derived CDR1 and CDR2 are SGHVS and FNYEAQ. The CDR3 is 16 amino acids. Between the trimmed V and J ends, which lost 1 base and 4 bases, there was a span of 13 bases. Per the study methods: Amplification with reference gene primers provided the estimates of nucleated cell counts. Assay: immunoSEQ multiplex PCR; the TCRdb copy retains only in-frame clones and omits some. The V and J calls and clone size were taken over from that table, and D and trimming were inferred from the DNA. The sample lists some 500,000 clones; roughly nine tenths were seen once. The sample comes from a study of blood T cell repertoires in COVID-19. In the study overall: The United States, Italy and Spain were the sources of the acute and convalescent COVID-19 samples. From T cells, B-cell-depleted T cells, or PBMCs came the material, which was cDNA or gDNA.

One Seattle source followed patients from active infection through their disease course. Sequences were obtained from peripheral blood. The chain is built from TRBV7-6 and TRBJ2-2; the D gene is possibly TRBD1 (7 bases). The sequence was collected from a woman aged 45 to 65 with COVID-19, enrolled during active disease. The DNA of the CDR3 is TGTGCCAGCAGCTTAGTCCAGGGGGGCCGCACCGGGGAGCTGTTTTTT. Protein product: CASSLVQGGRTGELFF.